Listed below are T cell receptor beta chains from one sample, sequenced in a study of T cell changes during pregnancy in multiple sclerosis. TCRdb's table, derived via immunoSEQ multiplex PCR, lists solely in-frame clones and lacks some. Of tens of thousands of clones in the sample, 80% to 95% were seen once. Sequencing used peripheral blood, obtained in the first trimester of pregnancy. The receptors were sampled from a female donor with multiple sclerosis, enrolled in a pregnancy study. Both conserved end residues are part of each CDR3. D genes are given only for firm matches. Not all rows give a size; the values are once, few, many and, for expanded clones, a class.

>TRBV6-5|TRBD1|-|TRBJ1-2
CASSYSRGGGYGYTF
TGTGCCAGCAGTTACTCGAGAGGGGGCGGCTATGGCTACACCTTC
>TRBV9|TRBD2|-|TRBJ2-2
CASSAGTSNTGELFF
TGTGCCAGCAGCGCCGGGACTAGTAACACCGGGGAGCTGTTTTTT
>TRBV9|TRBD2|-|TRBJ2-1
CASSVASGTNNEQFF
TGTGCCAGCAGCGTAGCTAGCGGGACTAACAATGAGCAGTTCTTC
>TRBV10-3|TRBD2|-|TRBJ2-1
CAISEYQRGDNEQFF
TGTGCCATCAGTGAGTACCAGCGGGGGGACAATGAGCAGTTCTTC
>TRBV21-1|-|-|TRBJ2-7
CASSKPGPTYEQYF
TGTGCCAGCAGCAAGCCAGGGCCAACCTACGAGCAGTACTTC
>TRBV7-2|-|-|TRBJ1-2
CASLGSPLNYGYTF
TGTGCCAGCTTAGGGAGCCCCTTAAACTATGGCTACACCTTC
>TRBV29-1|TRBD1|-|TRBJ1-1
CSVWGTGGGTEAFF
TGCAGCGTTTGGGGGACAGGGGGAGGCACTGAAGCTTTCTTT
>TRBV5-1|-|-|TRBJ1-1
CASSLGQGSTEAFF
TGCGCCAGCAGCTTGGGTCAGGGGAGCACTGAAGCTTTCTTT
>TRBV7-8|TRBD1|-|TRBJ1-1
CASSLVTGENTEAFF
TGTGCCAGCAGCTTAGTCACAGGGGAGAACACTGAAGCTTTCTTT
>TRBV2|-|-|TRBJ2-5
CASSPSQVKGQETQYF
TGTGCCAGCAGTCCCTCACAGGTAAAGGGACAAGAGACCCAGTACTTC
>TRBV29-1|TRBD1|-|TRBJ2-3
CSVDRGTDTQYF
TGCAGCGTTGACAGGGGGACAGATACGCAGTATTTT
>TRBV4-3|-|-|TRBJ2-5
CASSHARARGETQYF
TGCGCCAGCAGCCATGCCCGGGCCAGGGGAGAGACCCAGTACTTC
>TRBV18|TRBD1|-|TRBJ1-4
CASSDQGQGLEKLFF
TGTGCCAGCTCCGACCAAGGACAGGGGCTAGAAAAACTGTTTTTT
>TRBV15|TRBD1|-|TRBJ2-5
CATSFSSTGQETQYF
TGTGCCACCAGCTTCTCATCGACAGGGCAAGAGACCCAGTACTTC
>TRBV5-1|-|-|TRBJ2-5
CASSFRGETQYF
TGCGCCAGCAGCTTCAGGGGTGAGACCCAGTACTTC
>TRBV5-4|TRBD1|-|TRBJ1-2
CASSLVQGVAGYTF
TGTGCCAGCAGCTTGGTACAGGGGGTAGCTGGCTACACCTTC
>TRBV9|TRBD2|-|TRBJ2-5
CASSAGGGLSQETQYF
TGTGCCAGCAGCGCTGGCGGGGGACTAAGCCAAGAGACCCAGTACTTC
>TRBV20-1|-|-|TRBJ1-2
CSAVDSGYTF
TGCAGTGCTGTCGACAGTGGCTACACCTTC
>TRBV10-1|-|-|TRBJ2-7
CASSERRSYEQYF
TGCGCCAGCAGTGAGCGGAGATCCTACGAGCAGTACTTC
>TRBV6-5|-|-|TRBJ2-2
CASSYDRYTGELFF
TGTGCCAGCAGTTACGATCGGTACACCGGGGAGCTGTTTTTT
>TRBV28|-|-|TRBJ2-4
CASRTTRQPVAKNIQYF
TGTGCCAGCAGAACTACTAGACAACCAGTAGCCAAAAACATTCAGTACTTC
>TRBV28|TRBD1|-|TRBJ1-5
CASSQGGNQPQHF
TGTGCCAGCAGTCAGGGGGGCAATCAGCCCCAGCATTTT
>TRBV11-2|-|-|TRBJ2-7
CASSFEVSYEQYF
TGTGCCAGCAGCTTCGAGGTCTCCTACGAGCAGTACTTC
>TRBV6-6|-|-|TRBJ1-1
CASSYLGGTEAFF
TGTGCCAGCAGTTACTTAGGGGGCACTGAAGCTTTCTTT
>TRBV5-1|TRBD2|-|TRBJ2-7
CASSYGLELSNSYEQYF
TGCGCCAGCAGTTATGGACTAGAATTATCCAACTCCTACGAGCAGTACTTC
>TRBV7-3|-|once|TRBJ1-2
CASSLNPSAPPELYGYTF
TGTGCCAGCAGCTTAAACCCGTCGGCTCCCCCGGAGCTCTATGGCTACACCTTC
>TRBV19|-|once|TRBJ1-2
CASSTQGSHGYTF
TGTGCCAGTAGTACCCAGGGGAGCCATGGCTACACCTTC
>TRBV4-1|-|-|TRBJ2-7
CASSQTGFGYEQYF
TGCGCCAGCAGCCAAACAGGGTTTGGGTACGAGCAGTACTTC
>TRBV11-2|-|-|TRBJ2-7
CASSLESYEQYF
TGTGCCAGCAGCTTAGAGAGTTACGAGCAGTACTTC
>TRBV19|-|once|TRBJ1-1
CASSTQSKGTHTEAFF
TGTGCCAGTAGTACACAGAGTAAGGGGACTCACACTGAAGCTTTCTTT
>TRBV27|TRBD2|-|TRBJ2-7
CASSLSGGGLREQYF
TGTGCCAGCAGTTTATCGGGGGGGGGTTTGAGGGAGCAGTACTTC
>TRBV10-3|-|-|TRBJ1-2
CAIPERRRGGIYGYTF
TGTGCCATCCCCGAAAGGAGGCGAGGCGGGATTTATGGCTACACCTTC
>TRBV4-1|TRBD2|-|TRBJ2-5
CASSLFPTSGRETQYF
TGCGCCAGCAGCCTGTTCCCGACTAGCGGTAGGGAGACCCAGTACTTC
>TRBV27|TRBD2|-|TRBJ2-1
CASSYLPSGRVEQFF
TGTGCCAGCAGTTATCTACCAAGCGGGAGGGTTGAACAGTTCTTC
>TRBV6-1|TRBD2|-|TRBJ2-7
CASSALAGEGYEQYF
TGTGCCAGCAGTGCACTAGCGGGAGAGGGTTACGAGCAGTACTTC
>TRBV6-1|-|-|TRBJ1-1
CASSKVYTEAFF
TGTGCCAGCAGTAAAGTATACACTGAAGCTTTCTTT
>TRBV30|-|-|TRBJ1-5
CAWGPGGNQPQHF
TGTGCCTGGGGGCCGGGAGGAAATCAGCCCCAGCATTTT
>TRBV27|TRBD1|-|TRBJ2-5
CASSFGTGTTQYF
TGTGCCAGCAGTTTTGGGACAGGGACGACCCAGTACTTC